Below, 3 T cell receptor beta chains from the same sample are listed, as sequenced in a study of blood T cell repertoires in COVID-19. Sequencing used immunoSEQ multiplex PCR; TCRdb keeps in-frame clones, though not all of them. The sample contains around 260,000 clones, 75% to 90% of which appear only once. The specimen was peripheral blood. The receptors were sampled from a woman between 40 and 55 years old who had recovered from COVID-19.

The V and J genes are TRBV5-1 and TRBJ1-1; 8 bases fit TRBD1. The V segment lost 4 bases and the J segment 2 bases; nucleotides outside the gene matches: 7. Germline CDR1 is SGHRS and CDR2 is YFSETQ. The CDR3 spans 15 residues. CDR3 region: CASSPRTGSNTEAFF. DNA for the CDR3: TGCGCCAGCAGCCCCCGGACAGGGTCCAACACTGAAGCTTTCTTT.

This chain uses TRBV4-2 with TRBJ2-3, with D perhaps TRBD1 (6 bases). Trimming removed 4 bases at V and 0 bases at J, with 14 bases between. Germline CDR1 is LGHNA and CDR2 is YNFKEQ. The CDR3 totals 16 residues. This CDR3 reads CASSLAGGPSTDTQYF. In DNA, the CDR3 is TGTGCCAGCAGCCTTGCTGGGGGCCCTAGCACAGATACGCAGTATTTT.

This chain links TRBV3-1 (or the pseudogene TRBV3-2) with TRBJ2-5, with TRBD1 matching 8 bases. The germline V gene has CDR1 LGHDT and CDR2 YNNKEL (reference sequence). The CDR3 contains 14 residues. The J segment lost 7 bases and the V segment lost 4 bases, leaving 8 bases of the junction unmatched. CDR3: CASSPDRGQGTQYF. The CDR3 DNA sequence: TGTGCCAGCAGCCCCGACAGGGGCCAGGGGACCCAGTACTTC.